This T cell receptor (beta chain) was sequenced during a study of blood T cell repertoires in COVID-19. Study-wide context: The analysed material was cDNA or gDNA that came from T cells, B-cell-depleted T cells, or PBMCs.

Trimming removed 4 bases at V and 2 bases at J, with 13 bases between. Germline V lookup: CDR1 SGHRS, CDR2 YFSETQ. The CDR3 is made up of 16 amino acids. Sequenced by immunoSEQ multiplex PCR; TCRdb stores in-frame clones only, minus some. Of 150,000 to 200,000 clones in the sample, around three quarters were seen once. This sequence was found in an older man with active or convalescent COVID-19. The V gene is TRBV5-1, the J gene TRBJ2-6; D is undetermined. The sample taken for sequencing was peripheral blood. As DNA, the CDR3 is TGCGCCAGCAGCCCCCTAACAGTACCTGGGGCCAACGTCCTGACTTTC. Its translation: CASSPLTVPGANVLTF. The full variable domain, in which reference TRBV5-1 and TRBJ2-6 provide the parts outside the CDR3, is KAGVTQTPRYLIKTRGQQVTLSCSPISGHRSVSWYQQTPGQGLQFLFEYFSETQRNKGNFPGRFSGRQFSNSRSEMNVSTLELGDSALYLCASSPLTVPGANVLTFGAGSRLTVL.